The 6 T cell receptor beta chains listed next were all sequenced from one sample in a study of CD8 T cells in Susac syndrome. Random-hexamer reverse transcription was applied to about 0.45 to 1 ug RNA. MiXCR, run by TCRdb on the immunoSEQ multiplex PCR reads, gives a single entry per CDR3 protein. The sample lists approximately 180,000 distinct CDR3 sequences, 90% to 95% seen once, with approximately 0.094% in the top ten. The sequencing sample was made of CD4+ T cells from PBMCs. All receptors derive from a human donor with multiple sclerosis.

This clonotype was seen just once. The chain combines TRBV7-3 with TRBJ1-1; 9 bases match TRBD1. This CDR3 spans 18 amino acids. V lost 0 bases and J lost 4; bases outside the gene matches: 12. The germline V gene encodes CDR1 SGHTA and CDR2 FQGTGA. The CDR3 sequence is CASSLTPFGTGGGTEAFF. The CDR3 DNA sequence: TGTGCCAGCAGCTTAACACCCTTTGGAACAGGGGGCGGCACTGAAGCTTTCTTT.

This chain joins TRBV28 and TRBJ2-3; 8 nucleotides agree with TRBD2. CDR1 MDHEN and CDR2 SYDVKM come from the germline V gene. This CDR3 is built from 16 residues. V dropped 5 bases and J dropped 3; count of bases not matched to a gene: 10. The CDR3 DNA is TGTGCCAGCAGTGCCGGGGGGGGAGGCCCGACAGATACGCAGTATTTT. Its translation is CASSAGGGGPTDTQYF. The entire variable domain, with the rest obtained from reference TRBV28 and TRBJ2-3, is as follows: DVKVTQSSRYLVKRTGEKVFLECVQDMDHENMFWYRQDPGLGLRLIYFSYDVKMKEKGDIPEGYSVSREKKERFSLILESASTNQTSMYLCASSAGGGGPTDTQYFGPGTRLTVL.

The rearrangement uses TRBV5-1 and TRBJ2-5; D gene unclear. In germline, CDR1 is SGHRS, CDR2 YFSETQ. The CDR3 is 13 amino acids. Trimming removed 6 bases at V and 2 bases at J, with 11 bases between. This CDR3 reads CASTQDVQETQYF. The DNA for the CDR3 is TGCGCCAGCACCCAGGATGTACAAGAGACCCAGTACTTC.

V and J are TRBV5-4 and TRBJ1-5; possibly TRBD1 for D (6 bases). The CDR3 runs 14 residues. The V and J ends lost 0 bases and 7 bases respectively, with 11 bases between them. Germline V gives CDR1 SGHNT, CDR2 YYREEE (reference sequence). The CDR3 is CASSLVEGVQPQHF. The CDR3 region has the DNA TGTGCCAGCAGCTTGGTGGAGGGGGTACAGCCCCAGCATTTT.

The rearrangement links TRBV2 to TRBJ1-1; D remains ambiguous. This CDR3 contains 14 residues. V lost 1 base to trimming and J lost 4 bases, with 10 bases between them. Germline assignment: CDR1 SNHLY and CDR2 FYNNEI. Here the CDR3 DNA reads TGTGCCAGCAGTGAAGAGGGCTGGAGCACTGAAGCTTTCTTT. This sequence encodes CASSEEGWSTEAFF.

This chain connects TRBV3-1 to TRBJ2-3; D remains unclear. CDR3 length: 14 residues. CDR1 and CDR2 from the germline V gene are LGHDT and YNNKEL (reference sequence). V shed 0 bases and J shed 2 bases, with 6 bases lying between them. The CDR3 coding sequence is TGTGCCAGCAGCCAAGATACCCTCACAGATACGCAGTATTTT. This codes for CASSQDTLTDTQYF.